The 31 T cell receptor beta chains in this list originate from one sample, sequenced in a study of B cell selection in AIRE deficiency. Conventional CD4 T cells were sorted as CD4+CD127+ cells. Produced via immunoSEQ multiplex PCR; TCRdb's table is partial and in-frame only. The data hold some 24,000 clones, with around 97% observed a single time. Material: conventional CD4+ T cells sorted from PBMCs. These receptor sequences come from a human donor with AIRE deficiency.

The rearrangement joins TRBV6-5 to TRBJ1-1, with a possible D match to TRBD1 (5 bases). This CDR3 contains 14 residues. The germline gives CDR1 MNHEY, CDR2 SVGAGI. V was trimmed by 0 bases and J by 4 bases, leaving 9 bases between them. The DNA of the CDR3 is TGTGCCAGCAGTTACTCGATCGGGACCACTGAAGCTTTCTTT. Its translation: CASSYSIGTTEAFF.

V usage is TRBV7-2 and J usage is TRBJ2-1; 9 nucleotides align to TRBD2. CDR3 length equals 16 residues. V gave up 2 bases and J gave up 4 bases; unmatched junction bases: 6. The germline gives CDR1 SGHTA, CDR2 FQGNSA. The CDR3 loop is CASSLFLAGSYNEQFF. In DNA, the CDR3 is TGTGCCAGCAGCTTATTCCTAGCGGGATCTTACAATGAGCAGTTCTTC.

The chain recombines TRBV18 with TRBJ1-2, with a possible D match to TRBD1 (6 bases). This CDR3 is built from 14 residues. V shed 1 base and J shed 8 bases, with 14 bases lying between them. Germline V CDR1 and CDR2: KGHSH, LQKENI. CDR3 region: CASSPLGQQIGYTF. Here the CDR3 DNA reads TGTGCCAGCTCACCACTCGGACAGCAAATAGGCTACACCTTC.

V and J are TRBV28 and TRBJ2-1, with 7 positions matching TRBD2. CDR3 length equals 19 residues. Germline values: CDR1 MDHEN, CDR2 SYDVKM. With V trimmed by 10 bases and J by 4 bases, 25 bases remained unmatched. DNA of the CDR3: TGTGCCACCCGGGTAATTGCAGCGGGAACGAGTAAGATATACAATGAGCAGTTCTTC. Translation gives CATRVIAAGTSKIYNEQFF.

The rearrangement uses TRBV27 and TRBJ2-3; 8 bases are shared with TRBD2. This CDR3 has 14 amino acids. J lost 1 base, V lost 4 bases, and 1 base had no gene match. The germline V gene has CDR1 MNHEY and CDR2 SMNVEV (reference sequence). The CDR3 loop reads CASSWTSRTDTQYF. In nucleotides, the CDR3 is TGTGCCAGCAGTTGGACTAGCCGCACAGATACGCAGTATTTT.

This clone was detected only once. This chain joins TRBV7-2 and TRBJ2-7, with TRBD2 identical over 11 bases. There are 15 residues in the CDR3. Per germline, CDR1 SGHTA and CDR2 FQGNSA. After removal of 10 bases from V and 3 bases from J, the junction contained 11 bases not matched to a gene. CDR3 sequence reads: CATGVGLADLYEQYF. CDR3 coding DNA: TGTGCCACGGGGGTGGGACTAGCGGATCTCTACGAGCAGTACTTC.

This chain links TRBV5-6 with TRBJ1-2; D not certain. The CDR3 contains 15 residues. Germline V gene data show CDR1 as SGHDT and CDR2 as YYEEEE. V was shortened by 2 bases and J by 3 bases, with 14 bases between the two germline ends. The CDR3 sequence: CASSFLGGRDYGYTF. As DNA, the CDR3 is TGTGCCAGCAGCTTTTTAGGAGGGCGAGACTATGGCTACACCTTC.

The chain joins TRBV19 to TRBJ1-2; 7 bases align to TRBD1. CDR3 size: 15 residues. J was trimmed by 2 bases and V by 4 bases; bases with no gene match: 7. Germline CDR1 is LNHDA and CDR2 is SQIVND (reference sequence). CDR3 nucleotides: TGTGCCAGTAGTACCGGGACAGTCGGCAACTATGGCTACACCTTC. This translates into CASSTGTVGNYGYTF. The complete variable domain, with remaining parts taken from reference TRBV19 and TRBJ1-2, reads DGGITQSPKYLFRKEGQNVTLSCEQNLNHDAMYWYRQDPGQGLRLIYYSQIVNDFQKGDIAEGYSVSREKKESFPLTVTSAQKNPTAFYLCASSTGTVGNYGYTFGSGTRLTVV.

The rearrangement uses TRBV5-4 and TRBJ2-2, with TRBD2 as a possible D gene (6 bases). V was shortened by 4 bases and J by 5 bases, with 12 bases between the two germline ends. The CDR3 covers 14 residues. CDR1 and CDR2 from the germline V gene are SGHNT and YYREEE (reference sequence). CDR3 loop: CASSQMGGTGELFF. CDR3 nucleotides: TGTGCCAGCAGCCAAATGGGGGGAACCGGGGAGCTGTTTTTT.

V and J are TRBV19 and TRBJ2-2, with 9 positions matching TRBD2. The junction had 4 bases not matched to a gene; V was cut back by 6 bases and J by 2 bases. The CDR3 runs to 15 residues. Germline values: CDR1 LNHDA, CDR2 SQIVND (reference sequence). The CDR3 nucleotides read TGTGCCAGTAGCAGGACTAGCGTTAACACCGGGGAGCTGTTTTTT. Residues: CASSRTSVNTGELFF.

In this sample, this clone turned up once. The rearrangement joins TRBV5-1 to TRBJ2-2, with 9 positions matching TRBD1. Trimming at V came to 4 bases and at J to 5 bases, leaving 9 bases not matched to a gene. The germline V gene has CDR1 SGHRS and CDR2 YFSETQ. The CDR3 length is 16 residues. The CDR3: CASSPTGGVRTGELFF. CDR3 in DNA: TGCGCCAGCAGCCCCACAGGGGGCGTAAGAACCGGGGAGCTGTTTTTT.

V gene TRBV2 combines with J gene TRBJ2-6; 8 bases match TRBD2. J gave up 2 bases and V 2 bases, and 8 bases lay outside the gene matches. This CDR3 contains 18 residues. CDR1 is SNHLY, CDR2 FYNNEI, per germline. Written as DNA, the CDR3 is TGTGCCAGCAGTGAAACTGTAGCGGGACTTACTGGGGCCAACGTCCTGACTTTC. It yields the protein CASSETVAGLTGANVLTF.

The chain combines TRBV28 with TRBJ2-7; TRBD1 aligns across 7 bases. Germline V lookup: CDR1 MDHEN, CDR2 SYDVKM. The length of the CDR3 is 15 residues. After removal of 6 bases from V and 2 bases from J, the junction contained 10 bases not matched to a gene. Here the CDR3 DNA reads TGTGCCAGCAGGACCTCGACAGGGTTTCCCTACGAGCAGTACTTC. It is translated as CASRTSTGFPYEQYF.

The chain carries TRBV7-7 and TRBJ2-2; the D gene is possibly TRBD1 (6 bases). The CDR3 is made up of 12 amino acids. Germline V CDR1 and CDR2: SSHAT, FNYEAQ (reference sequence). V lost 7 bases and J 3 bases, leaving 6 bases between the germline ends. For the CDR3, the DNA is TGTGCCAGCAAGGGGGACACCGGGGAGCTGTTTTTT. This encodes CASKGDTGELFF.

This clone showed up just once. The chain recombines TRBV7-9 with TRBJ2-7, with 13 bases that match TRBD2. After removal of 5 bases from V and 6 bases from J, the junction contained 10 bases not matched to a gene. The germline V gene has CDR1 SEHNR and CDR2 FQNEAQ (reference sequence). The CDR3 is made up of 16 amino acids. CDR3 in DNA: TGTGCCAGCAGCCCCCCCCCACTAGCGGGAGGGAGCGAGCAGTACTTC. It is translated as CASSPPPLAGGSEQYF.

The chain uses TRBV28 and TRBJ1-1, with a weak D call TRBD1 (6 bases). Trimming took off 5 bases at V and 11 bases at J, with 15 bases between the two ends. The CDR3 extends over 12 amino acids. Germline values: CDR1 MDHEN, CDR2 SYDVKM. CDR3 protein: CASSLQGGGAFF. The CDR3 coding sequence is TGTGCCAGCAGTCTCCAGGGTGGGGGCGCTTTCTTT.

The table lists this clone with a count of one. A read error may account for a junction end that differs from germline. This chain links TRBV7-3 with TRBJ2-7, with D possibly matching TRBD1 (5 bases). This CDR3 region has 14 residues. Looked up from germline, CDR1 is SGHTA and CDR2 is FQGTGA. The CDR3 nucleotides are TGTGCCAGCAGCCTAACGACAGTCCCTTACGAGCAGTACTTC. Amino acids: CASSLTTVPYEQYF.

The chain combines TRBV7-2 with TRBJ1-2; tentatively, D is TRBD1 (5 bases). The V gene's germline CDR1 is SGHTA and CDR2 FQGNSA. This CDR3 spans 17 amino acids. Trimming cost V 2 bases and J 4 bases, with 20 bases left between them. CDR3 DNA sequence: TGTGCCAGCAGCTTACAGGGCTCGAGGGCGACTTCCTATGGCTACACCTTC. Translating it yields CASSLQGSRATSYGYTF.

V gene TRBV30 combines with J gene TRBJ1-6, with D unclear. The germline V gene has CDR1 GTSNPN and CDR2 SVGIG (reference sequence). CDR3 length equals 12 residues. V was cut by 0 bases and J by 7 bases, with 4 bases left in between. The CDR3 DNA reads TGTGCCTGGAGTGTAAGGAATTCACCCCTCCACTTT. Protein product: CAWSVRNSPLHF.

The CDR3 loop reads CASSPFLGLADSGANVLTF. In nucleotides, the CDR3 is TGTGCCAGCAGTCCCTTTCTGGGACTAGCGGACTCTGGGGCCAACGTCCTGACTTTC. The chain is built from TRBV28 and TRBJ2-6; TRBD2 matches at 11 bases. Unmatched junction bases numbered 9, after V lost 5 bases and J lost 0 bases. Germline V CDR1 and CDR2: MDHEN, SYDVKM. The length of the CDR3 is 19 residues.

The chain combines TRBV4-3 with TRBJ2-1; 7 nucleotides match TRBD2. After removal of 2 bases from V and 1 base from J, the junction contained 11 bases not matched to a gene. From germline, CDR1 is LGHNA and CDR2 YSLEER. CDR3 length: 18 amino acids. The CDR3 sequence is CASSQRTNGAGSYNEQFF. The CDR3 DNA reads TGCGCCAGCAGCCAACGTACTAACGGAGCGGGGTCCTACAATGAGCAGTTCTTC.

This sequence joins TRBV5-4 and TRBJ2-5, with TRBD1 identical over 8 bases. V was pared by 1 base and J by 4 bases, with 3 bases of the junction left unmatched. This CDR3 spans 14 amino acids. Germline V CDR1 and CDR2: SGHNT, YYREEE (reference sequence). Here the CDR3 reads CASSLRTGTETQYF. The DNA for the CDR3 is TGTGCCAGCAGCTTGAGGACAGGGACAGAGACCCAGTACTTC.

The chain uses TRBV9 and TRBJ2-1; TRBD2 aligns across 13 bases. The CDR3 is made up of 21 amino acids. Per the germline V gene, CDR1 is SGDLS and CDR2 is YYNGEE. The trim removed 0 bases at V and 5 bases at J, leaving 17 bases unmatched. CDR3 loop: CASSVAGRGRRTSGSNNEQFF. The CDR3 region has the DNA TGTGCCAGCAGCGTAGCCGGCAGGGGGCGAAGGACTAGCGGGAGTAACAATGAGCAGTTCTTC. Full variable domain (missing parts from reference TRBV9 and TRBJ2-1): DSGVTQTPKHLITATGQRVTLRCSPRSGDLSVYWYQQSLDQGLQFLIQYYNGEERAKGNILERFSAQQFPDLHSELNLSSLELGDSALYFCASSVAGRGRRTSGSNNEQFFGPGTRLTVL.

V is TRBV6-1 and J is TRBJ1-4; 11 bases fit TRBD1. CDR1 is MNHNS, CDR2 SASEGT, per germline. The J segment lost 12 bases and the V segment lost 4 bases, leaving 13 bases of the junction unmatched. The CDR3 sequence is 16 residues long. The chain's CDR3 is CASSAGQGARANELFF. The CDR3 coding sequence is TGTGCCAGCAGTGCTGGACAGGGGGCCAGAGCGAATGAACTGTTTTTT.

V usage is TRBV6-5 and J usage is TRBJ1-1, with D hard to call. V dropped 5 bases and J dropped 4 bases, with 5 bases sitting between them. Germline CDR1 is MNHEY and CDR2 is SVGAGI. The CDR3 loop spans 11 amino acids. The CDR3 here is CASSTFTEAFF. In DNA, the CDR3 is TGTGCCAGCAGTACCTTCACTGAAGCTTTCTTT.

The chain joins TRBV5-7 to TRBJ2-1; TRBD2 matches at 8 bases. TRBV5-7 is an ORF for which the function is uncertain. This CDR3 is built from 13 residues. Trimming removed 0 bases from V and 16 bases from J; junction bases left unmatched: 9. The CDR3 region has the DNA TGTGCCAGCAGCTTGGCCAACGGGGGGGAGGGTTTCTTC. Protein product: CASSLANGGEGFF.

The chain couples TRBV28 to TRBJ1-1; D may be TRBD1 (6 bases). Per germline, CDR1 MDHEN and CDR2 SYDVKM. Deletions cut 5 bases from V and 0 bases from J, with 22 bases between. CDR3 length: 18 amino acids. The CDR3 DNA sequence: TGTGCCAGCAGTCCCTTACTCACCCGGACAGCAATGAACACTGAAGCTTTCTTT. Amino acids: CASSPLLTRTAMNTEAFF.

The genes are TRBV7-9 and TRBJ2-1; 8 nucleotides align to TRBD2. J was trimmed by 3 bases and V by 0 bases; bases with no gene match: 4. CDR3 length: 16 residues. Germline V lookup: CDR1 SEHNR, CDR2 FQNEAQ (reference sequence). The CDR3 nucleotides read TGTGCCAGCAGCTTAGCAGCGGGAGTAAGCTACAATGAGCAGTTCTTC. This codes for CASSLAAGVSYNEQFF.

This chain uses TRBV27 with TRBJ1-1; D gene ambiguous. The CDR3 has 13 residues. The V end lost 3 bases, the J end lost 1 base, and 6 bases lay between the germline ends. Germline CDR1 reads MNHEY; CDR2 reads SMNVEV (reference sequence). The CDR3 region is CASSFSWNTEAFF. The DNA of the CDR3 is TGTGCCAGCAGTTTTTCTTGGAACACTGAAGCTTTCTTT.

The chain uses TRBV6-5 and TRBJ1-3; 7 bases map to TRBD1. The V gene's germline CDR1 is MNHEY and CDR2 SVGAGI. J lost 4 bases, V lost 2 bases, and 2 bases had no gene match. CDR3 length: 14 amino acids. The chain's CDR3 is CASSYRGQGNTIYF. CDR3 DNA: TGTGCCAGCAGTTACCGGGGACAGGGAAACACCATATATTTT.

The chain is built from TRBV4-1 and TRBJ2-5; the D gene is possibly TRBD2 (6 bases). Germline V gene lookup returns CDR1 MGHRA and CDR2 YSYEKL. The CDR3 sequence is 17 residues long. Trimming pared 3 bases from V and 0 bases from J, leaving 17 bases between. As DNA, the CDR3 is TGCGCCAGCAGCCAGCTTAGCGGAGCCTACAACCAAGAGACCCAGTACTTC. This gives the protein CASSQLSGAYNQETQYF.